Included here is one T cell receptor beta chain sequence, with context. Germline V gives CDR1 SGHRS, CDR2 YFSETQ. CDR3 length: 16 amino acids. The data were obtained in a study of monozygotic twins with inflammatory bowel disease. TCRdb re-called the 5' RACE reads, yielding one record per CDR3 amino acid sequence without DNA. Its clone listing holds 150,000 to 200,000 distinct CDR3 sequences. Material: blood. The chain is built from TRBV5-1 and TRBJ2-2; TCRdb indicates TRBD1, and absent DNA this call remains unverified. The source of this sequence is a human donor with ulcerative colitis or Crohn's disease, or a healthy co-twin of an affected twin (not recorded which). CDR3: CASSLSGTANTGELFF.